This T cell receptor (beta chain) was sequenced for a study of CD8 T cells in ankylosing spondylitis. The study's findings and limits: Disease-linked clones, CD8+, were relatively rare in peripheral blood. It was reported that disease-linked clones were significantly enriched in matched ankylosing spondylitis synovial fluid. Eight or nine highly homologous variants made up a TCR beta motif that seemed to typify ankylosing spondylitis blood.

V lost 7 bases, J lost 5 bases, and 20 bases lay in between. Germline-derived CDR1 and CDR2 are MNHNS and SASEGT. The CDR3 consists of 15 residues. Details on this clonotype: The antigen remains undetermined.

Quantitative 5'-RACE was performed with molecular barcodes, and it yielded the TCR beta libraries. TCRdb processed the 5' RACE reads anew with MiXCR; each CDR3 protein has one entry. The table lists a few hundred thousand distinct CDR3 sequences, roughly a tenth of them singletons. V is TRBV6-1 and J is TRBJ2-5; D uncertain. The sequenced sample was blood, either unsorted or a sorted T cell fraction (not recorded which). The source of this sequence is a male donor with ankylosing spondylitis or in good health (not recorded which). The CDR3 reads CASIPPGQARETQYF. Here the CDR3 DNA reads TGTGCCAGCATCCCCCCCGGGCAGGCCAGGGAGACCCAGTACTTC.